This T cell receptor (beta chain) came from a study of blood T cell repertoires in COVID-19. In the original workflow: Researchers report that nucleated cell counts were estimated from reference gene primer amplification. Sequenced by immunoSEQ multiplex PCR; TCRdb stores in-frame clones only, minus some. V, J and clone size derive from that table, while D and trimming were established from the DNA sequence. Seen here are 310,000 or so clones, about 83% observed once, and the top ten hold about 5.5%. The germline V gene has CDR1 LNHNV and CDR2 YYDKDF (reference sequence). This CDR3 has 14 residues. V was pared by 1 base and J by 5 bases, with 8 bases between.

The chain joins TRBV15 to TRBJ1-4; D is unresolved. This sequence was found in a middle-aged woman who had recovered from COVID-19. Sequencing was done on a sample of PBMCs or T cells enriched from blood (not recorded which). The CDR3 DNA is TGTGCCACCAGCAGAGTTGGGCGCAATGAAAAACTGTTTTTT. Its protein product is CATSRVGRNEKLFF.